This TCR beta chain derives from a study of OX40 agonist ivuxolimab in advanced cancers. Study-level background: The study enrolled dose-escalation patients with hepatocellular carcinoma, melanoma, renal cell or head and neck cancer.

This clone has only a few counts. The table came from immunoSEQ multiplex PCR; TCRdb's copy has only in-frame clones and leaves some out. The sample has around 20,000 clones; just over 85% are singletons. Trimming cost V 6 bases and J 6 bases; bases outside gene matches: 0. Germline V gene sequence: CDR1 SEHNR, CDR2 FQNEAQ (reference sequence). This CDR3 comprises 13 residues. This chain joins TRBV7-9 and TRBJ2-1; TRBD2 aligns across 12 bases. The receptor's source is an adult with an advanced solid tumor such as melanoma, head and neck, liver or kidney cancer. This sample comprised CD4+ or CD8+ T cells sorted from blood, obtained in a trial of the OX40 agonist ivuxolimab. CDR3 amino acids: CASRTSGSNEQFF. Written as DNA, the CDR3 is TGTGCCAGCAGGACTAGCGGGAGCAATGAGCAGTTCTTC.